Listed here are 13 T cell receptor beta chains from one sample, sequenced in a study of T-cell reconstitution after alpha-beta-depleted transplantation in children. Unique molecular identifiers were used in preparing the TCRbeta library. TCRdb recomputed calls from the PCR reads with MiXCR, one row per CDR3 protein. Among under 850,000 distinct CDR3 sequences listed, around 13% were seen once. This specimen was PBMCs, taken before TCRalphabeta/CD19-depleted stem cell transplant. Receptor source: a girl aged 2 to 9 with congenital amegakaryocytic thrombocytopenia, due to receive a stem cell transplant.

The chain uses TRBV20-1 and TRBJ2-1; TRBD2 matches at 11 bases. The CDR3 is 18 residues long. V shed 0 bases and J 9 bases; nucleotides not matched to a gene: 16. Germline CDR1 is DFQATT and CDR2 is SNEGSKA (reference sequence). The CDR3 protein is CSARDSGSGRAKFREQFF. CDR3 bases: TGCAGTGCTAGAGATTCCGGTAGCGGGAGGGCGAAATTCCGTGAGCAGTTCTTC.

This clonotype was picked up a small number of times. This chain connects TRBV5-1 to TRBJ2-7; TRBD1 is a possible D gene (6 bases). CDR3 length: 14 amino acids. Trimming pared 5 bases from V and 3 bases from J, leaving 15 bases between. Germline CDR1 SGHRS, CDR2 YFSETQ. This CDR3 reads CASRQGNRNYEQYF. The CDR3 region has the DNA TGCGCCAGCAGGCAGGGGAACAGGAACTACGAGCAGTACTTC.

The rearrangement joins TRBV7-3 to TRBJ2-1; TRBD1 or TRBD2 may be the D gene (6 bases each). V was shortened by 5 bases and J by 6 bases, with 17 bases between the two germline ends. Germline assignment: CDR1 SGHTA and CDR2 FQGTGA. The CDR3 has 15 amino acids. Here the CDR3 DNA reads TGTGCCAGCAGCCCCGGGGGCTTCGGAACCAATGAGCAGTTCTTC. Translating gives CASSPGGFGTNEQFF.

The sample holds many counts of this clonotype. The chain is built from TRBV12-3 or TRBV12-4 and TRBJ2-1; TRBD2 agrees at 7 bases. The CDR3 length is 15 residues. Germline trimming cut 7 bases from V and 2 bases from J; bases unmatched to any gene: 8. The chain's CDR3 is CASIPTSSPYNEQFF. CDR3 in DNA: TGTGCCAGCATACCGACTAGCTCCCCCTACAATGAGCAGTTCTTC.

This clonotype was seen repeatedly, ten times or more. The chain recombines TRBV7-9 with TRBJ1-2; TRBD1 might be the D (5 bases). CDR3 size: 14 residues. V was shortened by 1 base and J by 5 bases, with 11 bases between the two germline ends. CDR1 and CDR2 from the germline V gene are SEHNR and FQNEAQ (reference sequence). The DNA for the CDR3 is TGTGCCAGCAGCTTAGGCACAGGAGGATATGGCTACACCTTC. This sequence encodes CASSLGTGGYGYTF.

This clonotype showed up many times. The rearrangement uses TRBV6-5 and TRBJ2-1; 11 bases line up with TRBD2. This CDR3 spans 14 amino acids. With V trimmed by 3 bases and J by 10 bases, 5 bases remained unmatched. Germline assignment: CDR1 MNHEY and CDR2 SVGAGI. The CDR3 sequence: CASSYSGTSGEQFF. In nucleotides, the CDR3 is TGTGCCAGCAGTTATAGCGGGACTAGCGGAGAGCAGTTCTTC.

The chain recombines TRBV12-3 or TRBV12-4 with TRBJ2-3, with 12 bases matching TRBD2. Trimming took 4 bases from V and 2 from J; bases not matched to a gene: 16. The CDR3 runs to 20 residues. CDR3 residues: CASSSTRLAGGPGPTDTQYF. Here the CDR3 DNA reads TGTGCCAGCAGTTCAACCCGGCTAGCGGGAGGGCCGGGGCCCACAGATACGCAGTATTTT.

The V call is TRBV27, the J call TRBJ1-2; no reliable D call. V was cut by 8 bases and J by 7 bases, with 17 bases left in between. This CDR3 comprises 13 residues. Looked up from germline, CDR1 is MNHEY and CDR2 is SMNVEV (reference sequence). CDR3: CASGLQGIPGYTF. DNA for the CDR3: TGTGCCAGCGGCCTACAAGGAATCCCTGGCTACACCTTC.

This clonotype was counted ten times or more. CDR3 bases: TGTGCCAGCAGCTTAGTCCGACAAGAGACCCAGTACTTC. It yields the protein CASSLVRQETQYF. The chain has TRBV7-2 and TRBJ2-5; the D is unclear. The CDR3 has 13 amino acids. Germline CDR1 is SGHTA and CDR2 is FQGNSA. With 1 base removed from V and 2 bases from J, the gap between germline ends came to 5 bases.

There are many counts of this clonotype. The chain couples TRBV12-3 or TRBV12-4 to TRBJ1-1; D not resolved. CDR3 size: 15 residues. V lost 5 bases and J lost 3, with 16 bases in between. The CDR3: CASSPRWGRDTEAFF. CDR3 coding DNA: TGTGCCAGCAGTCCACGGTGGGGAAGGGACACTGAAGCTTTCTTT.

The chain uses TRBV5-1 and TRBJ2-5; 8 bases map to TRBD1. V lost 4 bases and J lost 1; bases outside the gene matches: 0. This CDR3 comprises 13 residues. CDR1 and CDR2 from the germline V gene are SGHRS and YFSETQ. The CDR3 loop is CASSGQGQETQYF. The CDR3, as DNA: TGCGCCAGCAGCGGACAGGGCCAAGAGACCCAGTACTTC.

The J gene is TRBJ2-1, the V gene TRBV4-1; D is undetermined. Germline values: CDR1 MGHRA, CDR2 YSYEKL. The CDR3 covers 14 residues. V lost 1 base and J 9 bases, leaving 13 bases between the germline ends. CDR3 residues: CASSQVFQIGEQFF. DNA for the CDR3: TGCGCCAGCAGCCAAGTGTTCCAGATCGGTGAGCAGTTCTTC.

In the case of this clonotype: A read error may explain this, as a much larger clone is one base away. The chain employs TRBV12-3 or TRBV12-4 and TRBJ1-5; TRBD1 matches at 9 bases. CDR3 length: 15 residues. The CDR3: CASGFRTGVNQPQHF. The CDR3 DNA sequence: TGTGCCAGCGGTTTTCGGACAGGGGTCAATCAGCCCCAGCATTTT.